Listed below are T cell receptor beta chains from one sample, sequenced in a study of T cell repertoires in cytomegalovirus infection. Antigens of these TCRs are unknown. From the reads, TCRdb called clonotypes with MiXCR, one entry per CDR3 protein. This table has 380,000 or so distinct CDR3 sequences, roughly 36% appearing once. The starting material was cultured PBMCs, obtained from culture after CMV antigen stimulation. Every receptor here comes from a human donor in good health (CMV status not recorded). Some clones in this sample may be carry-over from other donors' samples. CDR3s include the opening cysteine and the closing phenylalanine or tryptophan. The D gene is left open where the match is weak. Clone size is stated in some rows and not others, as once, few, many or a class when expanded.

v_gene	j_gene	d_gene	abundance	CDR3aa	CDR3nt
TRBV7-8	TRBJ1-6	-	-	CASSLRRGKSYNSPLHF	TGTGCCAGCAGCTTGAGGAGGGGGAAGTCCTATAATTCACCCCTCCACTTT
TRBV12-3/TRBV12-4	TRBJ2-3	-	-	CASRLTSSTDTQYF	TGTGCCAGCAGGCTCACTAGCAGCACAGATACGCAGTATTTT
TRBV11-3	TRBJ1-5	TRBD1	few	CASDEYLPSSRQGSNQPQHF	TGTGCCAGCGACGAATATCTCCCTTCTAGTCGACAGGGGAGCAATCAGCCCCAGCATTTT
TRBV7-2	TRBJ2-3	-	many	CASSYLRRRGDTQYF	TGTGCCAGCAGCTATTTACGTAGAAGAGGCGATACGCAGTATTTT
TRBV28	TRBJ1-5	-	once	CASSLEIGGRTYNQPQHF	TGTGCCAGCAGTTTAGAAATAGGCGGTCGGACGTACAATCAGCCCCAGCATTTT
TRBV23-1	TRBJ2-5	-	few	CASSRGVDRETQYF	TGCGCCAGCAGTCGCGGGGTGGATAGAGAGACCCAGTACTTC
TRBV20-1	TRBJ2-7	-	-	CSARDPRTNSYEQYF	TGCAGTGCTAGAGATCCTAGGACCAACTCCTACGAGCAGTACTTC
TRBV7-6	TRBJ1-5	-	many	CASKPSNQPQHF	TGTGCCAGCAAGCCGAGCAATCAGCCCCAGCATTTT
TRBV6-8	TRBJ2-3	-	-	CASSYSPTTDTQYF	TGTGCCAGCAGTTATTCTCCGACCACAGATACGCAGTATTTT
TRBV20-1	TRBJ2-7	-	few	CSARDVGAYEQYF	TGCAGTGCTAGAGACGTGGGGGCCTACGAGCAGTACTTC
TRBV12-3/TRBV12-4	TRBJ1-4	TRBD1	-	CASSQRQGAVNEKLFF	TGTGCCAGCAGTCAAAGACAGGGGGCAGTTAATGAAAAACTGTTTTTT
TRBV19	TRBJ2-1	-	few	CASSIDTLSDNEQFF	TGTGCCAGTAGTATAGACACCCTCTCCGACAATGAGCAGTTCTTC
TRBV7-2	TRBJ2-3	TRBD1	-	CASSPQGTGVPDTQYF	TGTGCCAGCAGCCCCCAAGGGACAGGGGTCCCAGATACGCAGTATTTT
TRBV7-2	TRBJ2-3	TRBD2	-	CATRGGGTDTQYF	TGTGCCACTCGGGGGGGGGGCACAGATACGCAGTATTTT
TRBV7-2	TRBJ2-1	TRBD2	few	CASSQAGGSYNEQFF	TGTGCCAGCAGCCAAGCGGGGGGGAGTTACAATGAGCAGTTCTTC
TRBV6-8	TRBJ1-1	-	-	CASSGGSKTEAFF	TGTGCCAGCAGCGGGGGTTCTAAAACTGAAGCTTTCTTT
TRBV28	TRBJ1-5	-	-	CASSLFSPGFLNQPQHF	TGTGCCAGCAGTTTATTCTCTCCGGGGTTCCTTAATCAGCCCCAGCATTTT
TRBV7-9	TRBJ2-5	-	-	CASSLVGTGRETQYF	TGTGCCAGCAGCTTAGTCGGGACGGGAAGAGAGACCCAGTACTTC
TRBV4-3	TRBJ2-7	-	-	CASSQIDASEQYF	TGCGCCAGCAGCCAAATTGACGCATCGGAGCAGTACTTC
TRBV5-4	TRBJ2-5	-	-	CASRVDWEETQYF	TGTGCCAGCAGGGTCGACTGGGAAGAGACCCAGTACTTC
TRBV7-2	TRBJ2-3	TRBD2	-	CASRNTRTSGGQDTQYF	TGTGCCAGCAGAAATACCAGGACTAGCGGGGGGCAGGATACGCAGTATTTT
TRBV7-6	TRBJ2-7	-	few	CASSLAVGYEQYF	TGTGCCAGCAGCTTAGCGGTGGGCTACGAGCAGTACTTC
TRBV10-3	TRBJ1-3	-	few	CAIKPASGNTIYF	TGTGCCATCAAACCGGCCTCTGGAAACACCATATATTTT
TRBV20-1	TRBJ2-7	TRBD1	few	CSAGSWTGTYEQYF	TGCAGTGCTGGGAGTTGGACAGGAACCTACGAGCAGTACTTC
TRBV20-1	TRBJ1-5	-	-	CSARVRQGKGPQHF	TGCAGTGCTAGAGTTCGGCAGGGGAAAGGACCCCAGCATTTT
TRBV7-7	TRBJ2-5	-	many	CASSLLGMRETQYF	TGTGCTAGCAGCTTACTCGGAATGAGAGAGACCCAGTACTTC
TRBV2	TRBJ2-3	TRBD2	once	CASSERTSGRDTQYF	TGTGCCAGCAGTGAAAGGACTAGCGGAAGAGATACGCAGTATTTT
TRBV4-1	TRBJ2-3	-	-	CASSQARFDTQYF	TGCGCCAGCAGCCAAGCTCGGTTCGATACGCAGTATTTT
TRBV27	TRBJ2-6	-	-	CASSFDSGANVLTF	TGTGCCAGCAGTTTTGATTCAGGGGCCAACGTCCTGACTTTC
TRBV10-3	TRBJ1-2	TRBD1	many	CATGQGERGYTF	TGTGCCACCGGACAGGGGGAAAGGGGCTACACCTTC
TRBV4-1	TRBJ1-3	TRBD1	few	CASSRGTGVGNTIYF	TGCGCCAGCAGCCGGGGGACAGGGGTTGGAAACACCATATATTTT
TRBV7-6	TRBJ1-2	TRBD1	few	CASSLATGSGYTF	TGTGCCAGCAGCCTTGCGACAGGGAGTGGCTACACCTTC
TRBV19	TRBJ2-7	-	-	CASSIEDRLYEQYF	TGTGCCAGTAGTATAGAAGACAGGCTCTACGAGCAGTACTTC
TRBV4-2	TRBJ2-2	TRBD2	-	CASSQAGTSGNTGELFF	TGTGCCAGCAGCCAAGCGGGGACTAGCGGGAACACCGGGGAGCTGTTTTTT
TRBV7-2	TRBJ1-3	-	-	CASSPGHFGNTIYF	TGTGCCAGCAGCCCGGGACATTTTGGAAACACCATATATTTT
TRBV7-2	TRBJ2-1	TRBD1	-	CASSPVIWTGGNEQFF	TGTGCCAGCAGCCCCGTCATATGGACAGGGGGCAATGAGCAGTTCTTC
TRBV19	TRBJ2-2	TRBD1	-	CASSSMGQGTGELFF	TGTGCCAGTAGTTCGATGGGACAGGGGACCGGGGAGCTGTTTTTT